What follows are 10 T cell receptor beta chains derived from one specimen sequenced in a study of T cell repertoires in cytomegalovirus infection (dated by TCRdb to between 2017 and 2020). The sequencing machine was an Illumina HiSeq 1500. The raw public reads went through TCRdb reprocessing: fastp at Q25, MiXCR clone calling, in-frame beta chains kept. Identical CDR3 protein sequences are pooled into one entry, listed with their most common genes and DNA. The table for this sample lists around 450,000 distinct CDR3 sequences; 31% of them were counted only once. Clones ranked in the top ten supply about 13% of the sample. The source material was PBMCs. The receptors come from a human donor in good health (CMV status not recorded). Some clones in this sample may be carry-over from other donors' samples.

This clonotype was counted many times. The chain recombines TRBV7-2 with TRBJ2-5; 7 bases fit TRBD2. Germline V gene data show CDR1 as SGHTA and CDR2 as FQGNSA. The CDR3 totals 14 residues. The V segment lost 4 bases and the J segment 4 bases; nucleotides outside the gene matches: 6. The CDR3 is CASSSGGGAETQYF. CDR3 sequence (DNA): TGTGCCAGCAGCTCCGGGGGAGGGGCAGAGACCCAGTACTTC.

Only a few counts were recorded for this clonotype. The genes are TRBV12-3 or TRBV12-4 and TRBJ1-5; TRBD1 is a possible D gene (5 bases). The V gene lost 3 bases and the J gene lost 4 bases, with 10 bases spanning the gap. This CDR3 has 14 amino acids. The CDR3 reads CASSFLTANQPQHF. CDR3 in DNA: TGTGCCAGCAGTTTTTTGACAGCAAATCAGCCCCAGCATTTT.

The chain uses TRBV24-1 and TRBJ1-2; D gene ambiguous. Germline V gene sequence: CDR1 KGHDR, CDR2 SFDVKD. The CDR3 contains 13 residues. The V end lost 3 bases, the J end lost 6 bases, and 10 bases lay between the germline ends. The CDR3 DNA reads as TGTGCCACCAGTGATCCTCTTTGTGATGGCTACACCTTC. Amino acid sequence: CATSDPLCDGYTF.

The chain carries TRBV6-5 and TRBJ1-4; D unresolved. Germline CDR1 and CDR2: MNHEY and SVGAGI. The CDR3 totals 13 residues. Trimming took off 2 bases at V and 5 bases at J, with 6 bases between the two ends. In nucleotides, the CDR3 is TGTGCCAGCAGTTACGGGTTAAATGAAAAACTGTTTTTT. It translates to CASSYGLNEKLFF.

The chain has TRBV2 and TRBJ1-1, with D unclear. V gave up 7 bases and J gave up 2 bases, with 14 bases separating them. The CDR3 contains 14 residues. Germline V gene data show CDR1 as SNHLY and CDR2 as FYNNEI. Here the CDR3 DNA reads TGTGCCAGCATGGCCATTGGGTTTAACACTGAAGCTTTCTTT. Translating gives CASMAIGFNTEAFF.

This clonotype was counted ten times or more. V is TRBV7-6 and J is TRBJ2-2, with TRBD1 as a possible D gene (6 bases). CDR1 is SGHVS and CDR2 is FNYEAQ in the germline V gene. The CDR3 sequence is 16 residues long. Trimming cost V 2 bases and J 1 base, with 11 bases left between them. The CDR3 region is CASSLLAQGNTGELFF. CDR3 nucleotide sequence: TGTGCCAGCAGCTTACTCGCACAGGGGAACACCGGGGAGCTGTTTTTT.

This clonotype was found many times. The chain has TRBV7-2 and TRBJ1-1, with 9 bases matching TRBD1. The germline gives CDR1 SGHTA, CDR2 FQGNSA. This CDR3 contains 16 residues. V lost 1 base and J lost 4; bases outside the gene matches: 7. CDR3 loop: CASSLVRTGVFTEAFF. DNA of the CDR3: TGTGCCAGCAGCTTAGTAAGGACAGGGGTTTTCACTGAAGCTTTCTTT.

This clonotype was observed a handful of times. The chain uses TRBV2 and TRBJ1-3; the D gene is possibly TRBD1 (6 bases). The CDR3 runs 14 residues. Trimming left V 6 bases short and J 1 base short, with 10 bases between. The germline V gene encodes CDR1 SNHLY and CDR2 FYNNEI. The CDR3 nucleotides are TGTGCCAGCAGGCTTCAGGGGTCTGGAAACACCATATATTTT. Encoded protein: CASRLQGSGNTIYF.

The chain links TRBV19 to TRBJ2-7, with 8 bases aligning to TRBD1. The CDR3 has 15 amino acids. Trimming took 1 base from V and 5 from J; bases not matched to a gene: 7. Germline V gene sequence: CDR1 LNHDA, CDR2 SQIVND (reference sequence). CDR3 protein: CASSIGTGRMDEQYF. The CDR3 DNA follows: TGTGCCAGTAGTATAGGGACAGGGCGAATGGACGAGCAGTACTTC.

There are a few counts of this clonotype. The rearrangement uses TRBV20-1 and TRBJ1-1; a possible D gene is TRBD1 (5 bases). V lost 6 bases to trimming and J lost 4 bases, with 12 bases between them. Per the germline V gene, CDR1 is DFQATT and CDR2 is SNEGSKA (reference sequence). The CDR3 length is 12 residues. The CDR3 coding sequence is TGCAGTGCCCGGAGCGGGGCCACTGAAGCTTTCTTT. Amino acid sequence: CSARSGATEAFF.